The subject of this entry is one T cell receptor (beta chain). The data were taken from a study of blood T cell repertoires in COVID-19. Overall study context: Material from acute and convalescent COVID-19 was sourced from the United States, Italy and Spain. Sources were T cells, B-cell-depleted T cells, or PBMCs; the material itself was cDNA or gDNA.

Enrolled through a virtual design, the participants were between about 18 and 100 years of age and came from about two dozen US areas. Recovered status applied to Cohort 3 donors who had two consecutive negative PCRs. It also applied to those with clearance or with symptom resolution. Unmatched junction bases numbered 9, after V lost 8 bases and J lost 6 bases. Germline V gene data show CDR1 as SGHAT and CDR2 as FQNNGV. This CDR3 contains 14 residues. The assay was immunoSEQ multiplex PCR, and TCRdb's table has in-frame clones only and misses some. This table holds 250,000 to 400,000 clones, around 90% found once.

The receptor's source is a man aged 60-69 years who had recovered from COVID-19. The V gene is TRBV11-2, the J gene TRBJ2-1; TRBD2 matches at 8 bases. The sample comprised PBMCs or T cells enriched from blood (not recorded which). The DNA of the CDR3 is TGTGCCAGCGCGGAGCGGGAGAAGCGCAATGAGCAGTTCTTC. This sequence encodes CASAEREKRNEQFF. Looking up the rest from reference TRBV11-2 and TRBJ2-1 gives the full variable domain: EAGVAQSPRYKIIEKRQSVAFWCNPISGHATLYWYQQILGQGPKLLIQFQNNGVVDDSQLPKDRFSAERLKGVDSTLKIQPAKLEDSAVYLCASAEREKRNEQFFGPGTRLTVL.